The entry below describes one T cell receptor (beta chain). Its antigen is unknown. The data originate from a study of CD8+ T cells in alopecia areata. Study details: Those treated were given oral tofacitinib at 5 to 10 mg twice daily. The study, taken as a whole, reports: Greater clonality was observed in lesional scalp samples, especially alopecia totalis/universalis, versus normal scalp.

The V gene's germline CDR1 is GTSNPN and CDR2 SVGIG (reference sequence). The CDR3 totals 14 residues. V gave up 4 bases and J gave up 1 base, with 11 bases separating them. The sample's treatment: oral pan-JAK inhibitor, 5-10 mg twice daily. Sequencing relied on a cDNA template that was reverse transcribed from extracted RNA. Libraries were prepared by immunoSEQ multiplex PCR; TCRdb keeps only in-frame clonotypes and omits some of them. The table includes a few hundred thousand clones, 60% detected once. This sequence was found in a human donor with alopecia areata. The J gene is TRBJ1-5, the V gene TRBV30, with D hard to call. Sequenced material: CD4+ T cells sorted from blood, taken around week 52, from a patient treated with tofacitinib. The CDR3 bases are TGTGCCTGGACCTCCGGCTTAAGCAATCAGCCCCAGCATTTT. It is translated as CAWTSGLSNQPQHF.